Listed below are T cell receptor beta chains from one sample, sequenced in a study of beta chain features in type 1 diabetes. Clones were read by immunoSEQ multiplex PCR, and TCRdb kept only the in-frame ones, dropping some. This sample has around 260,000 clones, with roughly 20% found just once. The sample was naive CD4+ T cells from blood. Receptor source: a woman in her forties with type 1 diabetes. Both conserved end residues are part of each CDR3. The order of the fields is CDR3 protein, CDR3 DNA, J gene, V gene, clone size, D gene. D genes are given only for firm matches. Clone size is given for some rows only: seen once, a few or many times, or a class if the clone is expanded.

CASSTASNEQFF,TGTGCCAGCAGCACCGCTAGCAATGAGCAGTTCTTC,TRBJ2-1,TRBV5-6,few,.
CASSLDGGEQFF,TGTGCCAGCAGTTTGGACGGCGGCGAGCAGTTCTTC,TRBJ2-1,TRBV5-4,few,.
CAWSLADQETQYF,TGTGCCTGGAGTCTGGCGGATCAAGAGACCCAGTACTTC,TRBJ2-5,TRBV30,.,.
CASSITGVDTEAFF,TGTGCCAGCAGCATAACAGGGGTTGACACTGAAGCTTTCTTT,TRBJ1-1,TRBV7-2,.,TRBD1
CATSRNSVENTGELFF,TGTGCCACCAGCAGAAACTCGGTCGAGAACACCGGGGAGCTGTTTTTT,TRBJ2-2,TRBV15,.,.
CASSNTGEETQYF,TGTGCCAGCAGCAACACAGGGGAGGAGACCCAGTACTTC,TRBJ2-5,TRBV11-3,.,TRBD1
CASSLSGTGTEAFF,TGTGCCAGCAGCTTGTCTGGGACAGGGACCGAAGCTTTCTTT,TRBJ1-1,TRBV7-9,once,TRBD1
CARLAASTDTQYF,TGTGCCAGGCTAGCGGCTAGCACAGATACGCAGTATTTT,TRBJ2-3,TRBV10-3,few,TRBD2
CASSPYRVDGYTF,TGTGCCAGCTCACCTTACAGGGTCGATGGCTACACCTTC,TRBJ1-2,TRBV18,.,.
CAWSVGLAGVETQYF,TGTGCCTGGAGTGTAGGACTAGCGGGAGTAGAGACCCAGTACTTC,TRBJ2-5,TRBV30,.,TRBD2
CASSQEQLSLPSYNEQFF,TGCGCCAGCAGCCAAGAACAGCTTTCCCTTCCTTCCTACAATGAGCAGTTCTTC,TRBJ2-1,TRBV4-3,few,.
CASSPQRGTDTQYF,TGTGCCAGCTCACCGCAAAGGGGAACAGATACGCAGTATTTT,TRBJ2-3,TRBV18,.,.
CASSPDRLTTKGYF,TGTGCCAGCAGCCCGGACAGGCTAACTACGAAGGGATACTTC,TRBJ2-7,TRBV7-2,few,TRBD1
CASSAQLFQTSGSDTQYF,TGTGCCAGCAGCGCGCAGCTTTTCCAGACTAGCGGGTCAGATACGCAGTATTTT,TRBJ2-3,TRBV9,.,TRBD2
CASNPSGTVNTGELFF,TGCGCCAGCAACCCATCTGGGACAGTGAACACCGGGGAGCTGTTTTTT,TRBJ2-2,TRBV5-1,.,TRBD1
CSGRGPLDYGYTF,TGCAGCGGTAGGGGGCCGTTGGACTATGGCTACACCTTC,TRBJ1-2,TRBV29-1,few,TRBD1
CASSLVREAFF,TGTGCCAGCAGCTTAGTCCGGGAAGCTTTCTTT,TRBJ1-1,TRBV7-9,few,.
CASSAPGRPLHF,TGTGCCAGCAGCGCCCCAGGAAGACCCCTCCACTTT,TRBJ1-6,TRBV7-2,.,.
CATVRWGAYNEQFF,TGTGCCACCGTAAGGTGGGGCGCCTACAATGAGCAGTTCTTC,TRBJ2-1,TRBV27,.,.
CASSLDRVSNIQYF,TGTGCCAGCAGCTTAGACAGGGTCAGCAACATTCAGTACTTC,TRBJ2-4,TRBV7-2,.,.
CASSLESLSYSGLPSDTQYF,TGCGCCAGCAGCTTGGAATCCCTCAGCTATAGTGGACTCCCCTCAGATACGCAGTATTTT,TRBJ2-3,TRBV5-1,few,.
CASSLARAYEQYF,TGTGCCAGCTCACTTGCCAGGGCCTACGAGCAGTACTTC,TRBJ2-7,TRBV18,few,.
CAWSGRGHQPQHF,TGTGCCTGGAGTGGAAGGGGTCATCAGCCCCAGCATTTT,TRBJ1-5,TRBV30,few,.
CASSRQGLYEQYF,TGTGCCAGCAGTCGACAGGGACTCTACGAGCAGTACTTC,TRBJ2-7,TRBV28,.,.
CASKAGTAKQFF,TGTGCCAGTAAAGCCGGGACAGCAAAGCAGTTCTTC,TRBJ2-1,TRBV19,.,TRBD1
CSGGVDTQYF,TGCAGCGGCGGGGTAGATACGCAGTATTTT,TRBJ2-3,TRBV29-1,.,.
CASTDRSDTEAFF,TGTGCCAGCACTGACAGGAGTGACACTGAAGCTTTCTTT,TRBJ1-1,TRBV6-6,.,.
CASRKGGREFTEAFF,TGTGCCAGCCGCAAAGGAGGGAGGGAGTTCACTGAAGCTTTCTTT,TRBJ1-1,TRBV7-3,.,.
CASSTRQGSNEKLFF,TGTGCCAGCAGCACCCGACAGGGTTCTAATGAAAAACTGTTTTTT,TRBJ1-4,TRBV5-4,.,TRBD1
CASSQDLTGSTDTQYF,TGCGCCAGCAGCCAAGATCTGACAGGATCCACAGATACGCAGTATTTT,TRBJ2-3,TRBV4-1,few,.
CASRRGTGASETQYF,TGTGCCAGCAGGCGCGGGACAGGGGCCTCAGAGACCCAGTACTTC,TRBJ2-5,TRBV25-1,few,TRBD1
CSAPGNTEAFF,TGCAGTGCTCCCGGGAACACTGAAGCTTTCTTT,TRBJ1-1,TRBV20-1,few,.
CASSPRLAGADTQYF,TGTGCCAGCAGCCCCCGACTAGCGGGAGCAGATACGCAGTATTTT,TRBJ2-3,TRBV7-3,few,TRBD2
CASSAGGGLQPQHF,TGTGCCAGCAGCGCGGGTGGGGGCCTTCAGCCCCAGCATTTT,TRBJ1-5,TRBV7-2,.,.
CASSYMGAYGYTF,TGTGCCAGCAGTTATATGGGGGCATACGGCTACACCTTC,TRBJ1-2,TRBV6-5,few,.
CASSLGTDNEKLFF,TGTGCCAGCAGTCTAGGGACAGATAATGAAAAACTGTTTTTT,TRBJ1-4,TRBV28,.,TRBD1
CSVEESKGSYTF,TGCAGCGTTGAAGAAAGTAAGGGGAGCTACACCTTC,TRBJ1-2,TRBV29-1,.,.
CASLGQLTVNTEAFF,TGTGCCAGCCTCGGACAGCTTACTGTGAACACTGAAGCTTTCTTT,TRBJ1-1,TRBV28,.,.
CAISLAGVLGDEQFF,TGTGCCATCTCACTAGCGGGGGTCCTAGGGGATGAGCAGTTCTTC,TRBJ2-1,TRBV2,.,TRBD2
CASSPPGQGKGQYF,TGCGCCAGCAGCCCACCGGGACAGGGGAAGGGGCAGTACTTC,TRBJ2-7,TRBV5-1,.,TRBD1
CASSLARGTGDEQYF,TGTGCCAGCAGCTTGGCCAGGGGGACAGGGGACGAGCAGTACTTC,TRBJ2-7,TRBV5-4,few,TRBD1
CAWRAAGAGELFF,TGTGCCTGGAGGGCGGCAGGGGCCGGGGAGCTGTTTTTT,TRBJ2-2,TRBV30,few,.
CASGTVYGYTF,TGTGCCAGCGGAACAGTCTATGGCTACACCTTC,TRBJ1-2,TRBV7-9,.,.
CASSVSAGGENTQYF,TGTGCCAGCAGCGTAAGCGCGGGAGGAGAGAATACGCAGTATTTT,TRBJ2-3,TRBV9,.,TRBD2
CASSLPTGVREAFF,TGTGCCAGCAGCTTGCCAACAGGGGTTCGTGAAGCTTTCTTT,TRBJ1-1,TRBV5-6,.,TRBD1
CASSLGGQGSSLHF,TGTGCCAGCAGCTTAGGAGGACAGGGCTCTTCCCTCCACTTT,TRBJ1-6,TRBV7-2,.,TRBD1